This T cell receptor (beta chain) is from a study of beta chain features in type 1 diabetes. On the study more broadly: Investigators examined 107,917,701 sorted cells across all samples.

Study-level findings and limits: In every one of the four CD4+ subsets, TCRB CDR3s were moderately but significantly shorter in Type 1 diabetes patients. These data did not resolve whether HLA type affects TCRB rearrangement. The similarity of naive, central memory and Treg TCRB repertoires appeared greater among patients than among healthy donors.

The sequenced template was cDNA made from the entire isolated RNA. Some clones are missing from TCRdb's copy, which holds only in-frame ones; the method was immunoSEQ multiplex PCR. The sample shows about 230,000 clones, more than 15% of them seen only once. CD45RO/CCR7/CD25/CD127/CD95/CD27 sorting isolated CD4+ naive, central memory, regulatory and stem cell-like memory cells. Details on this clone: Its antigen is not identified.

This clonotype was obtained from a man aged 25-45 years with type 1 diabetes. The sequenced sample consisted of naive CD4+ T cells from blood.

The CDR3 sequence: CASSQLLRAEQGGANVLTF. The CDR3 region has the DNA TGTGCCAGCTCACAGCTCCTCCGGGCCGAACAAGGTGGGGCCAACGTCCTGACTTTC. The chain carries TRBV18 and TRBJ2-6; D not resolved. This CDR3 contains 19 residues. From germline, CDR1 is KGHSH and CDR2 LQKENI. Trimming removed 4 bases from V and 3 bases from J, with 22 bases in between.